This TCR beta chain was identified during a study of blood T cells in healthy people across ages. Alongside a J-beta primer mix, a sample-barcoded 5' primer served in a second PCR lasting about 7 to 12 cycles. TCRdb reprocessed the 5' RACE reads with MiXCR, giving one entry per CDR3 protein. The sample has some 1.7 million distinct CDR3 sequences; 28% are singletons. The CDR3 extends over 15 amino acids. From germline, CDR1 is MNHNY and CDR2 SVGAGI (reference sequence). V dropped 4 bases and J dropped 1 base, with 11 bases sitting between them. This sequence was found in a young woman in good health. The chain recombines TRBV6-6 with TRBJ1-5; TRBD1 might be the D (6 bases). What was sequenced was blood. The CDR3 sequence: CASSFPGQSNQPQHF. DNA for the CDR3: TGTGCCAGCAGTTTCCCCGGACAGAGCAATCAGCCCCAGCATTTT.